Listed here are 30 T cell receptor beta chains from one sample, sequenced in a study of OX40 agonist ivuxolimab in advanced cancers. TCRdb keeps only in-frame clones here, not all; method: immunoSEQ multiplex PCR. Of roughly 60,000 clones listed, 91% are singletons. The source was CD4+ or CD8+ T cells sorted from blood, collected in a trial of the OX40 agonist ivuxolimab. The receptors shown here come from an adult with an advanced solid tumor such as melanoma, head and neck, liver or kidney cancer.

The chain combines TRBV27 with TRBJ2-1; 9 positions match TRBD2. V lost 6 bases and J lost 5; bases outside the gene matches: 8. CDR1 MNHEY and CDR2 SMNVEV come from the germline V gene (reference sequence). The CDR3 spans 15 residues. CDR3 sequence: CASRFSGRPHNEQFF. The CDR3 DNA reads TGTGCCAGCAGATTCAGCGGGAGGCCCCACAATGAGCAGTTCTTC.

Here the CDR3 reads CASSQLLAGGRGNEQFF. Here the CDR3 DNA reads TGTGCCAGCAGCCAACTCCTAGCGGGAGGGCGTGGGAATGAGCAGTTCTTC. The chain recombines TRBV4-2 with TRBJ2-1; 12 bases map to TRBD2. Trimming cost V 2 bases and J 7 bases; bases outside gene matches: 9. Germline CDR1 LGHNA, CDR2 YNFKEQ. This CDR3 contains 17 residues.

This rearrangement joins TRBV7-6 to TRBJ2-7; D gene unclear. The CDR3 covers 14 residues. The germline V gene has CDR1 SGHVS and CDR2 FNYEAQ. The V end was cut by 5 bases, the J end by 3 bases, with 14 bases between. CDR3: CASSPSGFIYEQYF. CDR3 nucleotide sequence: TGTGCCAGCAGCCCCTCCGGGTTTATCTACGAGCAGTACTTC. The full variable domain, with the rest looked up from reference TRBV7-6 and TRBJ2-7, is GAGVSQSPRYKVTKRGQDVALRCDPISGHVSLYWYRQALGQGPEFLTYFNYEAQQDKSGLPNDRFSAERPEGSISTLTIQRTEQRDSAMYRCASSPSGFIYEQYFGPGTRLTVT.

This chain uses TRBV4-3 with TRBJ2-5, with 7 bases that match TRBD1. CDR1 is LGHNA and CDR2 is YSLEER in the germline V gene. This CDR3 spans 16 amino acids. V shed 4 bases and J 5 bases; nucleotides not matched to a gene: 13. The CDR3, as DNA: TGCGCCAGCAGCCCGTCGAAACAGGGGTCGGTGGAGACCCAGTACTTC. Translation gives CASSPSKQGSVETQYF.

The V and J genes are TRBV6-5 and TRBJ2-5; TRBD1 matches 7 bases. With 0 bases clipped from V and 5 bases from J, the junction kept 6 bases outside the gene matches. The germline V gene encodes CDR1 MNHEY and CDR2 SVGAGI. The CDR3 loop spans 15 amino acids. CDR3 sequence: CASSYSGQHSETQYF. CDR3 DNA sequence: TGTGCCAGCAGTTACTCGGGACAGCACTCGGAGACCCAGTACTTC.

This chain connects TRBV28 to TRBJ2-5, with a tentative D call TRBD2 (5 bases). The CDR3 is 15 amino acids. Between the trimmed V and J ends, which lost 5 bases and 5 bases, there was a span of 18 bases. CDR1 is MDHEN, CDR2 SYDVKM, per germline. This chain's CDR3 is CASSLVAPGWETQYF. The CDR3 coding sequence is TGTGCCAGCAGTCTCGTGGCCCCGGGGTGGGAGACCCAGTACTTC. The variable domain in full, completed from reference TRBV28 and TRBJ2-5, reads DVKVTQSSRYLVKRTGEKVFLECVQDMDHENMFWYRQDPGLGLRLIYFSYDVKMKEKGDIPEGYSVSREKKERFSLILESASTNQTSMYLCASSLVAPGWETQYFGPGTRLLVL.

The V gene is TRBV19, the J gene TRBJ2-7; TRBD2 agrees at 8 bases. The trim removed 7 bases at V and 4 bases at J, leaving 12 bases unmatched. This CDR3 spans 15 amino acids. Germline values: CDR1 LNHDA, CDR2 SQIVND (reference sequence). The CDR3 loop is CASMRGATSPYEQYF. The DNA for the CDR3 is TGTGCCAGTATGCGGGGGGCGACTAGTCCTTACGAGCAGTACTTC.

This clone is a singleton in its sample. The chain couples TRBV19 to TRBJ2-7; D possibly uses TRBD1 or TRBD2 (5 bases each). Per germline, CDR1 LNHDA and CDR2 SQIVND (reference sequence). V shed 1 base and J shed 0 bases, with 10 bases lying between them. This CDR3 has 15 amino acids. The CDR3 region is CASSIAGTPSYEQYF. The DNA for the CDR3 is TGTGCCAGTAGTATAGCTGGGACCCCCTCCTACGAGCAGTACTTC.

This chain connects TRBV27 to TRBJ1-2; 7 nucleotides match TRBD1. CDR3 size: 16 residues. Germline assignment: CDR1 MNHEY and CDR2 SMNVEV (reference sequence). The J segment lost 4 bases and the V segment lost 0 bases, leaving 8 bases of the junction unmatched. Here the CDR3 reads CASSLSLAGGAYGYTF. The CDR3 DNA reads as TGTGCCAGCAGTTTATCATTGGCAGGGGGGGCCTATGGCTACACCTTC.

V gene TRBV19 combines with J gene TRBJ2-2; 7 bases map to TRBD2. The germline V gene has CDR1 LNHDA and CDR2 SQIVND (reference sequence). The CDR3 is 14 amino acids. V lost 10 bases, J lost 4 bases, and 9 bases stayed unmatched. In DNA, the CDR3 is TGTGCCACCACAGCGGGGCAGCTCACCGGGGAGCTGTTTTTT. The encoded protein is CATTAGQLTGELFF.

V is TRBV19 and J is TRBJ1-5; D remains ambiguous. CDR3 length: 14 amino acids. V was pared by 5 bases and J by 0 bases, with 8 bases between. The germline CDR1 and CDR2 sequences are LNHDA and SQIVND (reference sequence). The CDR3 nucleotides are TGTGCCAGTAGTGAGGGATTTAGCAATCAGCCCCAGCATTTT. It encodes CASSEGFSNQPQHF.

This clone showed up just a few times. V is TRBV7-8 and J is TRBJ2-7; TRBD1 matches at 12 bases. Germline V CDR1 and CDR2: SGHVS, FQNEAQ. Trimming took 4 bases from V and 0 from J; bases not matched to a gene: 10. The CDR3 runs to 18 residues. CDR3 in amino acids: CASSSPGTGGPSSYEQYF. For the CDR3, the DNA is TGTGCCAGCAGCTCTCCGGGGACAGGGGGCCCAAGCTCCTACGAGCAGTACTTC.

Only one count was recorded for this clone. This chain uses TRBV5-1 with TRBJ1-1; 7 nucleotides line up with TRBD1. The germline V gene has CDR1 SGHRS and CDR2 YFSETQ. CDR3 size: 15 residues. Unmatched junction bases numbered 9, after V lost 1 base and J lost 6 bases. The DNA for the CDR3 is TGCGCCAGCAGCTTGACAGGGGTTAACTATGCTGAAGCTTTCTTT. Translated: CASSLTGVNYAEAFF.

V and J are TRBV15 and TRBJ2-2; unclear D gene. This CDR3 has 12 residues. Germline CDR1 is LNHNV and CDR2 is YYDKDF (reference sequence). V dropped 5 bases and J dropped 7 bases, with 8 bases sitting between them. The CDR3 DNA is TGTGCCACCAGCGAGATGTACGGGGAGCTGTTTTTT. The encoded protein is CATSEMYGELFF.

The chain uses TRBV7-2 and TRBJ2-1; 10 bases are a match to TRBD2. V lost 2 bases, J lost 10 bases, and 8 bases stayed unmatched. The CDR3 spans 15 residues. CDR1 SGHTA and CDR2 FQGNSA come from the germline V gene. The CDR3, as DNA: TGTGCCAGCAGCTTACCTAGCGGGAGCCAAACCGAGCAGTTCTTC. Its translation: CASSLPSGSQTEQFF.

V usage is TRBV19 and J usage is TRBJ2-2; 7 nucleotides match TRBD1. Germline CDR1 and CDR2: LNHDA and SQIVND (reference sequence). The V and J ends lost 6 bases and 2 bases, in that order; junction bases with no gene match: 9. The CDR3 covers 16 residues. The CDR3 region is CASSPATGLNTGELFF. The CDR3 region has the DNA TGTGCCAGTAGCCCAGCGACAGGGCTCAACACCGGGGAGCTGTTTTTT.

The chain couples TRBV25-1 to TRBJ2-1; D gene unclear. The CDR3 contains 13 residues. With 3 bases removed from V and 1 base from J, the gap between germline ends came to 4 bases. Germline V gene lookup returns CDR1 MGHDK and CDR2 SYGVNS. The CDR3 DNA reads as TGTGCCAGCAGTGAGACTTCCTACAATGAGCAGTTCTTC. Translated, it gives CASSETSYNEQFF.

The J gene is TRBJ1-5, the V gene TRBV19, with 9 bases that match TRBD1. Germline V gene data show CDR1 as LNHDA and CDR2 as SQIVND (reference sequence). The CDR3 is 15 residues long. Trimming took 5 bases from V and 7 from J; bases not matched to a gene: 9. DNA of the CDR3: TGTGCCAGTAGTTTGACAGGGGGGTCGGGACAGCCCCAGCATTTT. It specifies CASSLTGGSGQPQHF.

The gene calls are TRBV7-8 and TRBJ2-3; TRBD2 agrees at 10 bases. The CDR3 length is 17 residues. The J segment lost 3 bases and the V segment lost 1 base, leaving 7 bases of the junction unmatched. Germline V gene data show CDR1 as SGHVS and CDR2 as FQNEAQ. CDR3 nucleotides: TGTGCCAGCAGCTTAGGGGCTAGCGGGAGTCTGACAGATACGCAGTATTTT. Translated: CASSLGASGSLTDTQYF.

This rearrangement joins TRBV6-1 to TRBJ1-1, with D unclear. The ends were cut back, 2 bases at V and 7 bases at J, with 14 bases in the middle. Germline V lookup: CDR1 MNHNS, CDR2 SASEGT. This CDR3 is 14 amino acids long. CDR3 sequence reads: CASSESGTPGEAFF. The CDR3 region has the DNA TGTGCCAGCAGTGAATCAGGTACGCCCGGTGAAGCTTTCTTT.

CDR3 region: CASSTGGASYNEQFF. The CDR3 DNA sequence: TGTGCCAGCAGCACAGGGGGGGCCTCCTACAATGAGCAGTTCTTC. The chain uses TRBV9 and TRBJ2-1, with D possibly TRBD1 on 8 matching bases. CDR1 and CDR2 (germline): SGDLS, YYNGEE. V lost 4 bases to trimming and J lost 0 bases, with 11 bases between them. The CDR3 sequence is 15 residues long.

The rearrangement joins TRBV4-3 to TRBJ2-1; 8 bases match TRBD2. This CDR3 is built from 15 residues. Trimming cost V 0 bases and J 4 bases; bases outside gene matches: 2. Per the germline V gene, CDR1 is LGHNA and CDR2 is YSLEER. In DNA, the CDR3 is TGCGCCAGCAGCCAAGAACTAGCGGCTTACAATGAGCAGTTCTTC. Translation: CASSQELAAYNEQFF.

This sequence joins TRBV7-9 and TRBJ2-7; D gene uncertain. The CDR3 is made up of 11 amino acids. The V gene's germline CDR1 is SEHNR and CDR2 FQNEAQ (reference sequence). The germline V and J ends were trimmed by 3 bases and 4 bases, with 4 bases remaining between them. CDR3 loop: CASSFKYEQYF. The DNA for the CDR3 is TGTGCCAGCAGCTTTAAATACGAGCAGTACTTC.

The rearrangement links TRBV28 to TRBJ1-5; the match to TRBD1 covers 9 bases. The J segment lost 6 bases and the V segment lost 5 bases, leaving 5 bases of the junction unmatched. CDR1 and CDR2 (germline): MDHEN, SYDVKM. This CDR3 contains 14 residues. The DNA of the CDR3 is TGTGCCAGCAGTAGGGACAGGGCAGTTCAGCCCCAGCATTTT. This codes for CASSRDRAVQPQHF.

The chain carries TRBV27 and TRBJ2-3, with D maybe TRBD2 (7 bases). The CDR3 has 15 amino acids. V dropped 5 bases and J dropped 0 bases, with 12 bases sitting between them. Per the germline V gene, CDR1 is MNHEY and CDR2 is SMNVEV (reference sequence). CDR3 DNA sequence: TGTGCCAGCAGTAGGGGGGGCCCTAGCACAGATACGCAGTATTTT. Protein: CASSRGGPSTDTQYF.

This chain links TRBV28 with TRBJ2-1; D perhaps matches TRBD2 (5 bases). Looked up from germline, CDR1 is MDHEN and CDR2 is SYDVKM. The V gene lost 6 bases and the J gene lost 2 bases, with 17 bases spanning the gap. This CDR3 has 16 residues. CDR3 sequence: CASRIGWGAAYNEQFF. CDR3 DNA: TGTGCCAGCAGAATTGGTTGGGGAGCCGCCTACAATGAGCAGTTCTTC.

V gene TRBV5-8 combines with J gene TRBJ2-7; tentative D call: TRBD2 (5 bases). The V end lost 4 bases, the J end lost 7 bases, and 9 bases lay between the germline ends. Germline V CDR1 and CDR2: SGHTS, YDEGEE. The CDR3 has 11 residues. CDR3 amino acids: CASSLRREQYF. The DNA of the CDR3 is TGTGCCAGCAGCCTTAGGAGGGAGCAGTACTTC.

This clone was counted a few times. The CDR3 is CASEPLGGTDTQYF. Here the CDR3 DNA reads TGTGCCAGCGAACCCCTTGGGGGTACAGATACGCAGTATTTT. The V and J genes are TRBV27 and TRBJ2-3; D might be TRBD1 or TRBD2, each matching 5 bases. The CDR3 spans 14 residues. CDR1 is MNHEY and CDR2 is SMNVEV in the germline V gene (reference sequence). The ends were cut back, 8 bases at V and 3 bases at J, with 15 bases in the middle.

The chain joins TRBV11-3 to TRBJ1-1; 7 bases fit TRBD1. CDR1 SGHNT and CDR2 YENEEA come from the germline V gene. V was clipped by 5 bases and J by 7 bases; unmatched bases: 7. This CDR3 has 13 residues. The CDR3 protein is CASSPRDSIEAFF. The CDR3, as DNA: TGTGCCAGCAGCCCCCGGGACAGTATTGAAGCTTTCTTT.

The rearrangement uses TRBV2 and TRBJ2-1, with 13 bases matching TRBD2. CDR3 length: 16 amino acids. CDR1 and CDR2 (germline): SNHLY, FYNNEI. Trimming cost V 7 bases and J 7 bases; bases outside gene matches: 10. In nucleotides, the CDR3 is TGTGCCAGCAACGAACTAGCGGGAGGGCCGGTAAATGAGCAGTTCTTC. It codes for CASNELAGGPVNEQFF.